This passage covers 5 T cell receptor beta chains from one sample sequenced in a study of blood T cell repertoires in COVID-19 (dated by TCRdb to the early 2020s). The library was produced with the immunoSEQ multiplex PCR assay. This immuneACCESS table, as held by TCRdb, lists in-frame sequences with V and J called but not all clones. Of the missing ones, under half trace to an unresolved V gene in checked studies; the others have no known cause. Across this sample there are about 74,000 clones, with approximately 81% seen only once. The ten largest clones represent 8.8% of the sample. Material: peripheral blood. The source is a man aged 45-65 years with active COVID-19.

V usage is TRBV7-2 and J usage is TRBJ1-3; 8 nucleotides agree with TRBD1. The germline CDR1 and CDR2 sequences are SGHTA and FQGNSA. V trimming: 4 bases; J trimming: 1 base; junction bases outside the gene matches: 9. The CDR3 runs to 17 residues. CDR3 amino acids: CASSSFEGQVSGNTIYF. The CDR3 coding sequence is TGTGCCAGCAGCTCATTCGAGGGACAGGTTTCTGGAAACACCATATATTTT.

This rearrangement joins TRBV2 to TRBJ1-5; D possibly corresponds to TRBD1 (6 bases). Per germline, CDR1 SNHLY and CDR2 FYNNEI. The ends were cut back, 7 bases at V and 6 bases at J, with 13 bases in the middle. CDR3 length: 13 residues. CDR3 sequence (DNA): TGTGCCAGCACGGGGGGCGTACTTCAGCCCCAGCATTTT. It yields the protein CASTGGVLQPQHF.

In this sample, this clone turned up a few times. J is TRBJ2-7 and V is TRBV2; TRBD1 matches 7 bases. V lost 2 bases, J lost 4 bases, and 8 bases stayed unmatched. Germline lookup yields CDR1 SNHLY and CDR2 FYNNEI. CDR3 length: 15 amino acids. The CDR3, as DNA: TGTGCCAGCAGTGAACCTGGACAGGTATCGTACGAGCAGTACTTC. Translated, it gives CASSEPGQVSYEQYF.

V and J are TRBV18 and TRBJ1-1; 7 positions agree with TRBD1. Germline-derived CDR1 and CDR2 are KGHSH and LQKENI. The CDR3 length is 13 residues. V was pared by 5 bases and J by 10 bases, with 10 bases of the junction left unmatched. CDR3 sequence reads: CASSARDSSSAFF. The CDR3 coding sequence is TGTGCCAGCTCAGCCCGGGACAGTTCTTCAGCTTTCTTT.

The chain carries TRBV19 and TRBJ2-7, with 8 nucleotides matching TRBD1. This CDR3 is 16 amino acids long. V gave up 1 base and J gave up 7 bases; unmatched junction bases: 12. The germline gives CDR1 LNHDA, CDR2 SQIVND (reference sequence). The CDR3 coding sequence is TGTGCCAGTAGTATAGGACCGCAGGGGGCGGCTGATGAGCAGTACTTC. Its protein product is CASSIGPQGAADEQYF.